This entry concerns a single TCR beta chain. This entry belongs to a study of OX40 agonist ivuxolimab in advanced cancers. Study background: Every 2 weeks, patients received ivuxolimab intravenously, dosed at 0.01 to 10 mg/kg.

V shed 5 bases and J 6 bases; nucleotides not matched to a gene: 10. The CDR3 consists of 15 residues. CDR1 is LNHDA, CDR2 SQIVND, per germline (reference sequence). Sequenced by immunoSEQ multiplex PCR; TCRdb stores in-frame clones only, minus some. The data show under 25,000 clones, with around four fifths seen just once and 25% to 35% held by the top ten. The chain employs TRBV19 and TRBJ2-1; 7 bases align to TRBD2. The sample was CD4+ or CD8+ T cells sorted from blood, taken in a trial of the OX40 agonist ivuxolimab. The TCR sequence derives from an adult with an advanced solid tumor such as melanoma, head and neck, liver or kidney cancer. The CDR3 sequence is CASSPSGRGVNEQFF. DNA of the CDR3: TGTGCCAGTAGTCCTAGCGGTAGGGGCGTCAATGAGCAGTTCTTC.